This T cell receptor (beta chain) was captured in a study of blood T cell repertoires in COVID-19. Study in general: Samples representing acute and convalescent COVID-19 were sourced from the United States, Italy and Spain. T cells, B-cell-depleted T cells, or PBMCs supplied cDNA or gDNA.

Some clones are missing from TCRdb's copy, which holds only in-frame ones; the method was immunoSEQ multiplex PCR. Among about 140,000 clones listed, almost 85% were seen once. The study recruited people aged about 18 to 89 years across under 25 US areas. Grouping used clinical history reported by participants in a survey and questionnaire. This CDR3 is 17 amino acids long. Trimming stripped 2 bases from V and 0 bases from J, with 11 bases between. Germline V CDR1 and CDR2: KGHSH, LQKENI. The chain employs TRBV18 and TRBJ2-6; the D is unclear. This TCR came from a woman aged 45-65 years with acute COVID-19. The sequenced material came from PBMCs or T cells enriched from blood (not recorded which). This chain's CDR3 is CASSPLDTTSGANVLTF. CDR3 nucleotide sequence: TGTGCCAGCTCACCATTAGACACGACCTCTGGGGCCAACGTCCTGACTTTC.